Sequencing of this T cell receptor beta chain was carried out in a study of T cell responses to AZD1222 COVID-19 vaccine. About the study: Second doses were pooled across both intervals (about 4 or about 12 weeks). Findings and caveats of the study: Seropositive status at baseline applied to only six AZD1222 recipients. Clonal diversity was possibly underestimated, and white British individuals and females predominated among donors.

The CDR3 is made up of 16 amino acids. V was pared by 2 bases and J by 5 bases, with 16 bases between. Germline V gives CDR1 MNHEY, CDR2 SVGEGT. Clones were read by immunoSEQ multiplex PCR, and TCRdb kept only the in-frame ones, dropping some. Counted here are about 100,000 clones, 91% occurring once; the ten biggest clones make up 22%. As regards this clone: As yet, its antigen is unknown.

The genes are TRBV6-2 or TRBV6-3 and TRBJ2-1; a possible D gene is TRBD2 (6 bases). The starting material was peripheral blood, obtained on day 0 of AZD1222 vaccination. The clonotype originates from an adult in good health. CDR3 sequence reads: CASSYKDWRGNNEQFF. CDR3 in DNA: TGTGCCAGCAGTTACAAAGACTGGCGGGGAAACAATGAGCAGTTCTTC.